These 5 T cell receptor beta chains came from one sample sequenced in a study of cytomegalovirus exposure and HLA in healthy donors. Sequenced by immunoSEQ multiplex PCR; TCRdb stores in-frame clones only, minus some. The profile shows 130,000 to 150,000 clones, 85% to 90% of them singletons. The sequencing sample was made of PBMCs. The receptor set was obtained from a woman in her thirties in good health and CMV-seropositive.

The gene calls are TRBV28 and TRBJ2-3, with 8 bases aligning to TRBD2. The CDR3 spans 14 residues. The germline gives CDR1 MDHEN, CDR2 SYDVKM. V lost 6 bases to trimming and J lost 0 bases; unmatched junction nucleotides: 2. The CDR3 is CASRPGGSTDTQYF. The CDR3 bases are TGTGCCAGCAGACCGGGGGGGAGCACAGATACGCAGTATTTT.

V usage is TRBV7-9 and J usage is TRBJ2-1, with D perhaps TRBD1 (5 bases). V lost 0 bases and J lost 6, with 15 bases in between. The CDR3 has 16 residues. Germline CDR1 and CDR2: SEHNR and FQNEAQ (reference sequence). The CDR3 region has the DNA TGTGCCAGCAGCTTAGCCCCTGGGGCGAGAGTCAATGAGCAGTTCTTC. It encodes CASSLAPGARVNEQFF.

As for this clone: Other DNA sequences of this sample code for an identical CDR3. Here the CDR3 reads CASSEGTGGTDTQYF. The DNA of the CDR3 is TGTGCCAGCAGTGAAGGAACGGGGGGCACAGATACGCAGTATTTT. The V gene is TRBV2, the J gene TRBJ2-3; maybe TRBD2 (6 bases). Germline CDR1 reads SNHLY; CDR2 reads FYNNEI. The CDR3 runs to 15 residues. Trimming stripped 1 base from V and 1 base from J, with 9 bases between.

The chain uses TRBV6-1 and TRBJ1-3; 7 bases match TRBD1. The germline CDR1 and CDR2 sequences are MNHNS and SASEGT. The length of the CDR3 is 15 residues. Trimming removed 6 bases from V and 6 bases from J; junction bases left unmatched: 11. In nucleotides, the CDR3 is TGTGCCAGCAGATACGGGACAGCTGATGAAAACACCATATATTTT. Encoded protein: CASRYGTADENTIYF.

The chain recombines TRBV18 with TRBJ2-7, with TRBD2 as a possible D gene (5 bases). V was shortened by 3 bases and J by 3 bases, with 18 bases between the two germline ends. Per the germline V gene, CDR1 is KGHSH and CDR2 is LQKENI. This CDR3 comprises 16 residues. In DNA, the CDR3 is TGTGCCAGCTCACCCCCCGGAGGACTTGTGAACTACGAGCAGTACTTC. Translating it yields CASSPPGGLVNYEQYF. Looking up the rest from reference TRBV18 and TRBJ2-7 gives the full variable domain: NAGVMQNPRHLVRRRGQEARLRCSPMKGHSHVYWYRQLPEEGLKFMVYLQKENIIDESGMPKERFSAEFPKEGPSILRIQQVVRGDSAAYFCASSPPGGLVNYEQYFGPGTRLTVT.